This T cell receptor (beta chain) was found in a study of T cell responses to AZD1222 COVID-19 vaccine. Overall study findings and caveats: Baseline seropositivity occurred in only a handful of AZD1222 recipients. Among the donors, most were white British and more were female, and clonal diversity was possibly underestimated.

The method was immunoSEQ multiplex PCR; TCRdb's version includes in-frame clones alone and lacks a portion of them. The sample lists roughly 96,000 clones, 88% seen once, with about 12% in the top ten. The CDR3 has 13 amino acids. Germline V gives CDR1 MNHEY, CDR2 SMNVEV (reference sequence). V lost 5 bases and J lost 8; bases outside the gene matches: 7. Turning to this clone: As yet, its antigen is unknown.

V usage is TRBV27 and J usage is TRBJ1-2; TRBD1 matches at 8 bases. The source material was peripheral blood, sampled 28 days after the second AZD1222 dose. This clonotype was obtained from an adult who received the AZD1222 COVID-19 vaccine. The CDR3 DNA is TGTGCCAGCAGTAATCAGGGGGCTAAGGGCTACACCTTC. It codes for CASSNQGAKGYTF.